Included here is one TCR beta chain sequence, with context. Its antigen is still unknown. The data were taken from a study of cytomegalovirus exposure and HLA in healthy donors. Study-wide points: As was reported, the classifier diagnosed cytomegalovirus status with high specificity and sensitivity.

Both 60 Vbeta primers and 13 Jbeta primers went into the PCR. Clones were sequenced by immunoSEQ multiplex PCR, and TCRdb holds only the in-frame ones, with some missing. The data contain roughly 120,000 clones, around 80% of them singletons. The V end lost 4 bases, the J end lost 3 bases, and 23 bases lay between the germline ends. In germline, CDR1 is SGHRS, CDR2 YFSETQ. There are 17 residues in the CDR3. The specimen was PBMCs. The TCR was taken from a man aged 50-60 years in good health and CMV-seronegative. The rearrangement uses TRBV5-1 and TRBJ2-7, with D perhaps matching TRBD2 (6 bases). CDR3 loop: CASSLGGVGEGYYEQYF. CDR3 nucleotide sequence: TGCGCCAGCAGCCTGGGGGGAGTGGGCGAAGGCTACTACGAGCAGTACTTC.